The clone carrying this TCR beta chain was seen many times. Its target is unknown. These data are taken from a study of molecular identifiers for immune sequencing clone quantification. General study findings and limits: Underestimation of highly expanded clone sizes could arise where identical TCR molecules share a barcode. Naive cells had under 1% of molecules in clones above 20 RNA copies, effectors over 97%.

Trimming removed 5 bases at V and 0 bases at J, with 13 bases between. Germline assignment: CDR1 MNHEY and CDR2 SVGEGT. CDR3 length equals 16 residues. TCRdb passed the PCR reads through MiXCR, listing each CDR3 protein once. The repertoire holds about 640,000 distinct CDR3 sequences, with less than 20% as singletons. The sample taken for sequencing was naive CD8+ T cells from blood, with Jurkat cell RNA spiked in. Subset noted: FACS-sorted CD8+CD4-CCR7+CD45RA+ naive T cells. The rearrangement joins TRBV6-2 or TRBV6-3 to TRBJ2-2; unclear D gene. The TCR comes from a human donor in good health. Some libraries in this study had Jurkat cell RNA spiked in. This CDR3 is CASSPTPDANTGELFF. In DNA form, the CDR3 reads TGTGCCAGCAGTCCAACACCAGACGCGAACACCGGGGAGCTGTTTTTT.